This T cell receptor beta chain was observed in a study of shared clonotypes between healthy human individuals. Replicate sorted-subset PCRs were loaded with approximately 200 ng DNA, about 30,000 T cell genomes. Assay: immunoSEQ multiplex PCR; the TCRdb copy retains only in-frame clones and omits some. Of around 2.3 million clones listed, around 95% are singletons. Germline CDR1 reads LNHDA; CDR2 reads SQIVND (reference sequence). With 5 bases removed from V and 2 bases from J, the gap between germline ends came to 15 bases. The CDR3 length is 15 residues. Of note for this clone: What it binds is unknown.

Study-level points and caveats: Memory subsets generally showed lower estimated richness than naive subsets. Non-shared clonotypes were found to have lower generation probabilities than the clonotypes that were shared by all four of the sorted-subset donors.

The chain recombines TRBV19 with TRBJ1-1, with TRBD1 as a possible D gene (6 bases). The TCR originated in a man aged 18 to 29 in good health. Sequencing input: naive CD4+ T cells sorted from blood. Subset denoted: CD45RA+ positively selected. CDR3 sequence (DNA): TGTGCCAGTAGTCCCCGCCGACAGGTTAACACTGAAGCTTTCTTT. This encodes CASSPRRQVNTEAFF.